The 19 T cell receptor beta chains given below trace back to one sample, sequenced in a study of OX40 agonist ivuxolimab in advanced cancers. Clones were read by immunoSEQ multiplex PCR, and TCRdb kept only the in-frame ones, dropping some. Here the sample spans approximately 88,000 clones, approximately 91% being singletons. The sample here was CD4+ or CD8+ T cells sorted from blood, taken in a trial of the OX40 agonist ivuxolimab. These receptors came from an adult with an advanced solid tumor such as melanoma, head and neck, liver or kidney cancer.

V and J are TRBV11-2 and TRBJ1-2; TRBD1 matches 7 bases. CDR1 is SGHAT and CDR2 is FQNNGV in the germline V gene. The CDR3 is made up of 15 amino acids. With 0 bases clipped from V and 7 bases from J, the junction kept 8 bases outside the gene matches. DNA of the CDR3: TGTGCCAGCAGCTTAGACCCAGGGGGAATGGGTGGCTACACCTTC. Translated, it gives CASSLDPGGMGGYTF.

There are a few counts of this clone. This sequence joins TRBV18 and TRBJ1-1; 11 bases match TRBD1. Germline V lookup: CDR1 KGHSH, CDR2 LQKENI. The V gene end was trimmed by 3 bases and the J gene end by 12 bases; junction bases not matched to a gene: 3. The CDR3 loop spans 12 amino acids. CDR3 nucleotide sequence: TGTGCCAGCTCACCGGGACAGGGGGAGACTTTCTTT. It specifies CASSPGQGETFF.

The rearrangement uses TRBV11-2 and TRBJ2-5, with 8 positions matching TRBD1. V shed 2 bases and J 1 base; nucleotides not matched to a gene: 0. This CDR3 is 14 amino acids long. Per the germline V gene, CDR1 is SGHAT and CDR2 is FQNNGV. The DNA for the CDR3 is TGTGCCAGCAGCTTAACAGGGGGCCAAGAGACCCAGTACTTC. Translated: CASSLTGGQETQYF.

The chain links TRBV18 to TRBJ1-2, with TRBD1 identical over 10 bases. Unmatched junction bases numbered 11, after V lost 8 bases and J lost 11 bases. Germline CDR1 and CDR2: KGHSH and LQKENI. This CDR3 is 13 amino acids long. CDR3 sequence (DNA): TGTGCCAGCCACGGGACAGGGGCTTTGAGGTACACCTTC. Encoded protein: CASHGTGALRYTF.

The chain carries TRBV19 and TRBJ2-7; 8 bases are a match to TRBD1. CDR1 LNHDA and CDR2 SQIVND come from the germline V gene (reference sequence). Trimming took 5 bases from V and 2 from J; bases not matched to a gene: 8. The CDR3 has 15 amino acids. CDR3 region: CASSPGQGVTYEQYF. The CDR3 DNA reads TGTGCCAGTAGTCCCGGACAGGGAGTCACCTACGAGCAGTACTTC.

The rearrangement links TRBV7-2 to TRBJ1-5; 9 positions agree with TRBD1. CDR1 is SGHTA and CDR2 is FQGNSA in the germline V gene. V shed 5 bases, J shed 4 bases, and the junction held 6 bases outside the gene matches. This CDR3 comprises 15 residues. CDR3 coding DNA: TGTGCCAGCAGCGTGGGGACAGGGAGGAATCAGCCCCAGCATTTT. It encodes CASSVGTGRNQPQHF.

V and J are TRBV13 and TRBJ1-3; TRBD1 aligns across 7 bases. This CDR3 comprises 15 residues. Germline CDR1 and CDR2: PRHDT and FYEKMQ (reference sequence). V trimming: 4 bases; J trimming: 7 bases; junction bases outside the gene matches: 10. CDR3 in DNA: TGTGCCAGCAGCTCCTGGGGAGGGGGCCTGAACACCATATATTTT. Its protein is CASSSWGGGLNTIYF. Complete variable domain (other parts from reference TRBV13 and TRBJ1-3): AAGVIQSPRHLIKEKRETATLKCYPIPRHDTVYWYQQGPGQDPQFLISFYEKMQSDKGSIPDRFSAQQFSDYHSELNMSSLELGDSALYFCASSSWGGGLNTIYFGEGSWLTVV.

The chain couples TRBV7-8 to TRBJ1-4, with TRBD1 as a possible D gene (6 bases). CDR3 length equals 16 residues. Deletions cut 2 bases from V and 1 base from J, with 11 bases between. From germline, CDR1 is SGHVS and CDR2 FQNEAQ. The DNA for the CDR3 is TGTGCCAGCAGCTTAAGGGGGGGAAGAACTAATGAAAAACTGTTTTTT. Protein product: CASSLRGGRTNEKLFF.

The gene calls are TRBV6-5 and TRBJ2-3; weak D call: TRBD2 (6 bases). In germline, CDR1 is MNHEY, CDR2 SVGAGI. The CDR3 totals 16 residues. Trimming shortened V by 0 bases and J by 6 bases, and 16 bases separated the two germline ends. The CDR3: CASSYSRGATRDTQYF. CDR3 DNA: TGTGCCAGCAGTTACTCTCGCGGGGCGACAAGGGATACGCAGTATTTT.

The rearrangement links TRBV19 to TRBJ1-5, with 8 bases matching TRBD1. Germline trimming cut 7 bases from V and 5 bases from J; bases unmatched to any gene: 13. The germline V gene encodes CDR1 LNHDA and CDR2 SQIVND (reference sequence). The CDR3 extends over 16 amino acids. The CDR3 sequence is CASTRRPQGADQPQHF. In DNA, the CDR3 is TGTGCCAGTACCCGCCGACCGCAGGGGGCAGATCAGCCCCAGCATTTT.

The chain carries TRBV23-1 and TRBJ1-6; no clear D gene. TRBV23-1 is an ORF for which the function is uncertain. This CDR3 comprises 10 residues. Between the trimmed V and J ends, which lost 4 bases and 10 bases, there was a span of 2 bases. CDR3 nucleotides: TGCGCCAGCAGTCCCTCACCCCTCCACTTT. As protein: CASSPSPLHF.

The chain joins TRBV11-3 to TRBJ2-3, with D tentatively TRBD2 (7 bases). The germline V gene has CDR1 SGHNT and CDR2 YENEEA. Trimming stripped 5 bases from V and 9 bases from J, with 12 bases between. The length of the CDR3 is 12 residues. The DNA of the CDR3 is TGTGCCAGCAGCCCTGAGGGGGGGACGCAGTATTTT. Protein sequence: CASSPEGGTQYF.

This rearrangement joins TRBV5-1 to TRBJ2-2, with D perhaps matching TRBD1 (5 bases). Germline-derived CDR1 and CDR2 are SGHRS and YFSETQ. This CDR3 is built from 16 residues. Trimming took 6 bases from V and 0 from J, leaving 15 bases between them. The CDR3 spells CASTPAGHTNTGELFF. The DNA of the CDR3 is TGCGCCAGCACCCCGGCCGGACATACGAACACCGGGGAGCTGTTTTTT.

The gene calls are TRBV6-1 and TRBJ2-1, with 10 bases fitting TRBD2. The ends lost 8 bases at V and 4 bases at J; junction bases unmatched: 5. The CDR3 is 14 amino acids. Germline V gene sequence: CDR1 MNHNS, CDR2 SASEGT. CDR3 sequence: CASRAGGTYNEQFF. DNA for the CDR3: TGTGCCAGCCGAGCGGGGGGGACATACAATGAGCAGTTCTTC.

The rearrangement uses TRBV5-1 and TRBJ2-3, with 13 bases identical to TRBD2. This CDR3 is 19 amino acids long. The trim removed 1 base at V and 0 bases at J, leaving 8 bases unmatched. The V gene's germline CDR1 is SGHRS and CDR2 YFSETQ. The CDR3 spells CASSLKPGTSGASTDTQYF. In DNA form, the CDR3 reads TGCGCCAGCAGCTTGAAGCCCGGGACTAGCGGGGCCAGCACAGATACGCAGTATTTT.

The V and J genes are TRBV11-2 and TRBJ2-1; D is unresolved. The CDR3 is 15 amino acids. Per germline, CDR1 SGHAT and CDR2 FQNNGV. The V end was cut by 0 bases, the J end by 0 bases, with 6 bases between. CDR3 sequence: CASSLDSTSYNEQFF. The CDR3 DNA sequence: TGTGCCAGCAGCTTAGATTCCACCTCCTACAATGAGCAGTTCTTC.

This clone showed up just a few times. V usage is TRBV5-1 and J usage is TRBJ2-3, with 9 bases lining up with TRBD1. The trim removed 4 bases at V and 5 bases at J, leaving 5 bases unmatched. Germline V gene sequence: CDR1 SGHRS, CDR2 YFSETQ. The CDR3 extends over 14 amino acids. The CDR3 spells CASSAQGAKDTQYF. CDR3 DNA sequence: TGCGCCAGCAGCGCACAGGGGGCTAAAGATACGCAGTATTTT.

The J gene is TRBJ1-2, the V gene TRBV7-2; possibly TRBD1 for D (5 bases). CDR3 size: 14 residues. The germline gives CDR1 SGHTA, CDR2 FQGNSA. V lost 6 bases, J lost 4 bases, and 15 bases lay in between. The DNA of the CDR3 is TGTGCCAGCAGTGCAAGCAGGGCGGGCTATGGCTACACCTTC. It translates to CASSASRAGYGYTF.

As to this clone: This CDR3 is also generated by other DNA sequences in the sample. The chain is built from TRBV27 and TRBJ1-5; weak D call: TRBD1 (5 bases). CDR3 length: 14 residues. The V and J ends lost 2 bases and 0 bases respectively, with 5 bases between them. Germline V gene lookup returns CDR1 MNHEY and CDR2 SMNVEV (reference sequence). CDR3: CASSLQGSNQPQHF. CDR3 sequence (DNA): TGTGCCAGCAGTTTACAGGGTAGCAATCAGCCCCAGCATTTT.